This T cell receptor (beta chain) was sequenced for a study of cytomegalovirus exposure and HLA in healthy donors (TCRdb year 2017). For context, the study as a whole: In an earlier analysis of under 750 of the donors, 250 to 300 Gb of sequence data and 90 million to 130 million unique TCR beta sequences from about 179 million T cells were reported. Class I and class II HLA loci were covered by the typing at four-digit resolution. The study aimed to test whether cataloging public T cell receptors could reveal signatures of past pathogen exposure. Among some 400 genotyped donors of the cohort, an average of roughly 230,000 unique TCR beta nucleotide sequences was sequenced per donor, of which approximately 19% were non-productive. The T cell repertoires of 666 subjects were profiled by immunosequencing and related to cytomegalovirus serostatus. In a later analysis, previously published TCR beta repertoires from 670 or so donors were re-analyzed and high-resolution HLA genotyping was added so that TCR occurrence patterns could be studied. To predict cytomegalovirus infection status, the study combined high-throughput TCR immunosequencing, statistical association of individual TCRs with disease status, and machine learning. A later genetic analysis used genome-wide SNP genotypes for about 65% of the roughly 700 donors, treating that subset as a discovery cohort. A handful of DR-DQ haplotypes were handled as single units for association and clustering because linkage in the cohort was strong. Among the roughly 400 genotyped donors, roughly 80% belonged to the genetic ancestry cluster associated with self-reported Caucasian donors. An early release covering approximately 600 HLA-typed donors comprised around 300 gigabases of sequencing data and 85 million to 100 million unique TCR sequences. Every discovery cohort repertoire had been produced on one sequencing platform. Donor age, sex, ethnicity and CMV serostatus were compiled alongside the repertoire data. In the later analysis, no new phenotypic data were used to find candidate immune exposures; instead, reliance was placed on TCR beta sequences and their occurrence across donors. An earlier analysis of more than 450 of the donors used high-throughput TCR beta sequencing to judge whether each TCR beta V gene segment behaved as functional or pseudogenic. In addition to the first cohort of approximately 650 subjects, a separate validation cohort of 120 different subjects was used. The number of donors typed differed by locus, with roughly 629-640 for A, B, C, DRB1 and DQB1, around 560 for DQA1, 606 for DPA1, and around 460 for DPB1.

Measured from the cysteine to the phenylalanine, the CDR3 is 15 residues long. The entry retains the CDR3 DNA only, 45 bases that are in frame from base 1. CDR1 and CDR2 are read off the germline V gene (reference sequence) as SEHNR and FQNEAQ. V is cut back by 5 bases and J by 5 bases, with 10 bases in the junction unmatched. Note on this clone: It has no known antigen specificity. Per-base qualities were not stored, and no clone one base away is much larger.

The cohort comprised some 680 healthy bone marrow donors. At the time of sampling, every cohort member was nominally healthy, though immune exposures that went unrecorded were likely present. The donor was CMV seropositive and belonged to the group of more than 250 seropositive cohort members. A peripheral blood sample was provided by each donor, and peripheral blood mononuclear cells were used for TCR beta sequencing. Genomic DNA was extracted from the blood cell samples with the Qiagen DNeasy Blood Extraction Kit. Libraries came from the immunoSEQ multiplex PCR assay. For the multiplex PCR, a mixture combining 60 forward primers for TCR Vbeta segments and 13 reverse primers for TCR Jbeta segments was used. A multiplex PCR assay on genomic DNA amplified the CDR3 region of rearranged TCR beta genes. On the Illumina HiSeq System, the amplified TCR beta libraries were sequenced as 87-base-pair reads. The source study handled its data this way. A later analysis tallied around 80 million unique TCR beta chains across the 660 or so repertoires, and some 10 million of those chains were shared by two or more donors. A nearest-neighbor algorithm error-corrected the raw reads and collapsed the reads into unique sequences, merging closely related sequences to remove PCR and sequencing errors. To assign V, D and J gene segments, CDR3 sequences were aligned to IMGT reference sequences. For a sequence to be retained, a match of at least six nucleotides was required to both a V gene segment and a J gene segment. Rearrangements were called productive when the CDR3 lacked stop codons and stayed in frame with V and J; all others were non-productive. CDR3 was defined by IMGT convention, running from the second conserved V-encoded cysteine to the conserved J-encoded phenylalanine. In an earlier analysis of approximately 500 of the donors, sequences lacking an unambiguous match to a single V gene segment were excluded. In an earlier analysis of several hundred of the donors, V segments were called functional above 56.7% productive rearrangements and were called segregating when the between-donor standard deviation exceeded 5%. To diagnose cytomegalovirus status from the catalog of TCR beta chain sequences, a statistical classification framework was built. A later analysis assigned V and J genes by comparing TCR nucleotide sequences with IMGT/GENE-DB human TR gene sequences. A later analysis assigned CDR3 sequences and most-parsimonious VDJ recombination scenarios with the TCRdist pipeline. A later analysis defined each TCR beta chain by its CDR3 amino acid sequence plus V-gene family, and excluded reads lacking a unique V-gene family. To address suspected cross-contamination and a sequencing artifact, a later analysis removed 592 highly shared, low-generation-probability nucleotide sequences. A later analysis calculated a clonal expansion index for each public chain from normalized within-repertoire ranks of inferred template counts. A later analysis computed generation probabilities with a VDJ recombination model fitted to out-of-frame rearrangements, and checked the results against IGoR. A later analysis scored TCR-TCR, TCR-HLA and TCR-CMV co-occurrence with hypergeometric tests, applying a repertoire-size bias correction to TCR pairs. In a later analysis, false discovery rates were estimated by permuting HLA or CMV assignments 20 times. A later analysis grouped co-occurring TCRs with DBSCAN, adding TCRdist sequence similarity when clustering within HLA-allele-positive subsets. Repertoires with fewer than 30,000 or more than 120,000 public chains were left out of co-occurrence clustering, as were a handful of repertoires with anomalous nucleotide sharing. Imported from immuneACCESS, the table was reduced by TCRdb to in-frame sequences with V and J called. These copies leave out some clones; in studies compared against another copy, an unresolved V gene accounts for under half, and the cause of the remainder is not known. V and J calls and clone size come straight from that table; D and trimming were deduced from the DNA. Within this sample are 100,000 to 150,000 clones, with 74% of them counted one time only. The top ten clones comprise about 4.4% of the sample.

Points the paper makes about the study in general: Because HLA typing was unavailable for some donors at each locus, only the typed subset was used in association tests. CMV serostatus was the only immune exposure information available for the cohort. A later genetic analysis reported fewer N-insertions in productive TCRs among donors in an Asian-associated ancestry cluster than the roughly 620-donor mean. Linkage disequilibrium might explain the correlated functional status among segregating V segments, but an unknown experimental factor could not be ruled out. A cluster of highly shared sequence variants was judged likely to represent a technical artifact of the sequencing pipeline. In a later analysis, some 18,000 TCR beta sequences were associated with specific HLA alleles at a false discovery rate of 0.05. Roughly uniform sequencing depth across donors was assumed in presence/absence analyses, although this assumption may not hold. A further reported finding was that TCR beta sequences accurately predicted the HLA-A and HLA-B alleles for most subjects in the first cohort. Broadly in line with IMGT annotations, most TCR beta V segments showed up in productive rearrangements about 87% or about 30% of the time in an earlier analysis of about 500 of the donors. In a later analysis, HLA-associated TCR beta chains were found to be more clonally expanded and to have lower generation probabilities than equally common non-associated chains. Most TCR sequences were observed very rarely across donors, whereas some public TCRs were present in many individuals. According to a later analysis, most CMV-associated TCR beta chains appeared to be HLA-restricted, and the HLA associations seemed to be driven largely by CMV exposure. In both the original and validation cohorts, the classifier was reported to diagnose cytomegalovirus status with high specificity and sensitivity. Strong co-occurrence of HLA alleles, especially DR and DQ, made assigning TCR associations to individual alleles difficult. The 87-base-pair reads could not distinguish some IMGT-functional V segments, including TRBV6-2 and TRBV6-3, so those segments were excluded. An association between a missense DCLRE1C variant and V-gene and J-gene trimming of TCR beta chains was found in a later genetic analysis and replicated in an independent cohort. In this cohort, only TCR beta chains were sequenced, and detectable features were limited by the absence of alpha or paired-chain data. A total of 164 TCR beta chains were listed by the study as associated with cytomegalovirus. The authors suggested that the approach could potentially be extended to other disease states and immunological phenotypes. About 15 rarely observed V segments, including chromosome 9 orphons, were excluded from the earlier analysis of approximately 600 of the donors because counts were too low. A few of the identified cytomegalovirus-associated TCR beta chains were confirmed in vitro to be specific for cytomegalovirus antigens. Several of the top co-occurrence clusters appeared to be linked to parvovirus B19, influenza, CMV and Epstein-Barr virus, according to a later analysis. A later analysis found that TCR association rates varied across HLA loci, with DRB1 alleles showing the most associated TCRs and HLA-C alleles the fewest.

The rearranged chain carries TRBV7-9 and TRBJ2-7; 9 of the junction bases match TRBD1. The TCR comes from a woman aged 45-59 years in good health and CMV-seropositive. The specimen was PBMCs. The base sequence is TGTGCCAGCAGCACAGGGGGCTCTTTCTACGACGAGCAGTACTTC. This sequence encodes CASSTGGSFYDEQYF.